A selection of T cell receptor beta chains follows, all from one sample in a study of CD8+ T cells in alopecia areata. Produced via immunoSEQ multiplex PCR; TCRdb's table is partial and in-frame only. The sample has roughly 150,000 clones; 40% to 65% are singletons. The sequencing used CD8+ T cells sorted from blood, collected at week 0. All receptors derive from a human donor with alopecia areata. Both conserved end residues are trimmed from each CDR3. Each record gives: V gene, CDR3 length, CDR3 protein.

v_gene: TRBV14; len: 13; CDR3aa: ASSPQGTGVNEQF
v_gene: TRBV11-2; len: 10; CDR3aa: ASSLVGDEQF
v_gene: TRBV7-6; len: 10; CDR3aa: ASSSPGNEQF
v_gene: TRBV19; len: 11; CDR3aa: ASSISSLYEQY
v_gene: TRBV7-9; len: 11; CDR3aa: ASSLRPGPEAF
v_gene: TRBV5-1; len: 10; CDR3aa: ASSLAPDTQY
v_gene: TRBV30; len: 11; CDR3aa: AQLTGRGTEAF
v_gene: TRBV5-1; len: 11; CDR3aa: ASSLRTKDTQY
v_gene: TRBV4-3; len: 14; CDR3aa: ASSQDLTGNPIEAF
v_gene: TRBV27; len: 13; CDR3aa: ASSPGLINTGELF
v_gene: TRBV10-3; len: 14; CDR3aa: ASSEARAGGPDTQY
v_gene: TRBV7-9; len: 16; CDR3aa: ASSLVRGDPGWTGELF
v_gene: TRBV25-1; len: 12; CDR3aa: ATQTGNINTEAF
v_gene: TRBV5-1; len: 12; CDR3aa: ASSRSGENTEAF
v_gene: TRBV5-4; len: 12; CDR3aa: ASSLDRSSYEQY
v_gene: TRBV30; len: 11; CDR3aa: AWSQTLRETQY
v_gene: TRBV7-2; len: 15; CDR3aa: ASSPVASGDTKNIQY
v_gene: TRBV10-3; len: 10; CDR3aa: AIRPDTDTQY
v_gene: TRBV2; len: 10; CDR3aa: ASSDRTYEQY
v_gene: TRBV29-1; len: 13; CDR3aa: SVSGGASGTGELF
v_gene: TRBV19; len: 13; CDR3aa: ASSLGVDPYNEQF
v_gene: TRBV25-1; len: 13; CDR3aa: ALSTGSLCNQPQH
v_gene: TRBV27; len: 16; CDR3aa: ASSFWHYTSGVTDTQY
v_gene: TRBV5-5; len: 13; CDR3aa: ASRPAVGGRDTQY
v_gene: TRBV12-5; len: 12; CDR3aa: ASGLAGLHYGYT
v_gene: TRBV30; len: 13; CDR3aa: AWTGTGGFAETQY
v_gene: TRBV2; len: 14; CDR3aa: ASSEALGQRGAEAF